The T cell receptor beta chain described here comes from a study of beta chain features in type 1 diabetes. As for the study in general: Sorted cells examined across all samples numbered around 99,000,000.

This clone was detected only a few times. The antigen is undetermined. CD45RO/CCR7/CD25/CD127/CD95/CD27 separated CD4+ naive, central memory, regulatory and stem cell-like memory cells by sorting. Sorting produced populations that all topped 95% purity. Whole-study results and caveats: In the patient group, naive, central memory and Treg TCRB repertoires seemed more alike than in the healthy donor group. Shortening that was moderate but significant affected the TCRB CDR3s of Type 1 diabetes patients in all four CD4+ subsets.

The CDR3 runs 14 residues. CDR1 and CDR2 (germline): SGHRS, YFSETQ. Trimming removed 4 bases at V and 7 bases at J, with 17 bases between. The authors reverse transcribed all of the isolated RNA, so sequencing captured expressed TCRB transcripts. Sequencing was performed with immunoSEQ multiplex PCR; in TCRdb, only in-frame clones are kept and a portion is missing. Here the sample spans 150,000 to 200,000 clones, around 9% being singletons. The origin of this receptor is a woman aged 25 to 45 with type 1 diabetes. This sequence joins TRBV5-1 and TRBJ2-5, with D possibly being TRBD2 (5 bases). Sequenced sample: central memory CD4+ T cells from blood. Here the CDR3 reads CASSAADQAATQYF. The CDR3 DNA is TGCGCCAGCAGCGCGGCGGACCAAGCGGCGACCCAGTACTTC. Filled out from reference TRBV5-1 and TRBJ2-5, the complete variable domain reads KAGVTQTPRYLIKTRGQQVTLSCSPISGHRSVSWYQQTPGQGLQFLFEYFSETQRNKGNFPGRFSGRQFSNSRSEMNVSTLELGDSALYLCASSAADQAATQYFGPGTRLLVL.